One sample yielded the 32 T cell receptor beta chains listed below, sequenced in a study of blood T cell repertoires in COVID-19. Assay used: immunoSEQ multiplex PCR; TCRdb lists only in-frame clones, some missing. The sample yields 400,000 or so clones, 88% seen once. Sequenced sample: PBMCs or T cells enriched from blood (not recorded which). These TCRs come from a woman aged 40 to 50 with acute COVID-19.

The CDR3 protein is CASSQVDQRGEKLFF. The CDR3 nucleotides read TGTGCCAGCAGCCAAGTTGACCAGAGGGGGGAAAAACTGTTTTTT. The chain recombines TRBV4-2 with TRBJ1-4, with TRBD1 as a possible D gene (6 bases). The CDR3 runs to 15 residues. The V end lost 1 base, the J end lost 8 bases, and 14 bases lay between the germline ends. CDR1 and CDR2 (germline): LGHNA, YNFKEQ.

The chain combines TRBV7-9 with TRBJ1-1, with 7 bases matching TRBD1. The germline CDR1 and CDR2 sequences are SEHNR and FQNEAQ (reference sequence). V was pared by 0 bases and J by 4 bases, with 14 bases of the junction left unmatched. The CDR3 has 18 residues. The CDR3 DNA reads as TGTGCCAGCAGCTTAGCGTTTAAACCGGGACAGTCCTTCACTGAAGCTTTCTTT. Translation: CASSLAFKPGQSFTEAFF.

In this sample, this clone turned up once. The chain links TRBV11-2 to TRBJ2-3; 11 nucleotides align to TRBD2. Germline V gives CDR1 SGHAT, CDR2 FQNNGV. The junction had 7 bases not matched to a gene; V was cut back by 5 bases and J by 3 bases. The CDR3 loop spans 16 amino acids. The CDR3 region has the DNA TGTGCCAGCAGCAGAGCTAGCGGGGGGTTAACAGATACGCAGTATTTT. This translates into CASSRASGGLTDTQYF.

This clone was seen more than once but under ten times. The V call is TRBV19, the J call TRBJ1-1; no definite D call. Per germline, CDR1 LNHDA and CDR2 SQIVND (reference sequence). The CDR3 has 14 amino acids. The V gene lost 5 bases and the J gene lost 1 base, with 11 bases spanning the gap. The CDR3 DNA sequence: TGTGCCAGTAGTGAGGCTCGCCAGAACACTGAAGCTTTCTTT. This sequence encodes CASSEARQNTEAFF.

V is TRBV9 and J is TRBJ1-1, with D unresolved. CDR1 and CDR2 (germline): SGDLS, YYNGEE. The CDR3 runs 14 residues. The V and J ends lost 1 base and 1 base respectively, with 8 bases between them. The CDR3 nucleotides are TGTGCCAGCAGCGTAACAGCACAGAACACTGAAGCTTTCTTT. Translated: CASSVTAQNTEAFF.

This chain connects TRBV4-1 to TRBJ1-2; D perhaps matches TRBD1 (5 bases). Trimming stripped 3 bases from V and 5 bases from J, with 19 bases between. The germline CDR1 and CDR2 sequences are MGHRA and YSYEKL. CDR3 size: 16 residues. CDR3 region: CASSQGQGRATYGYTF. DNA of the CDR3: TGCGCCAGCAGCCAGGGCCAGGGTAGGGCGACGTATGGCTACACCTTC.

CDR3 residues: CASGRFTNTEAFF. For the CDR3, the DNA is TGTGCCAGCGGTCGGTTTACGAACACTGAAGCTTTCTTT. The chain recombines TRBV12-3 or TRBV12-4 with TRBJ1-1; D is uncertain. Between the trimmed V and J ends, which lost 8 bases and 1 base, there was a span of 11 bases. CDR3 length: 13 residues.

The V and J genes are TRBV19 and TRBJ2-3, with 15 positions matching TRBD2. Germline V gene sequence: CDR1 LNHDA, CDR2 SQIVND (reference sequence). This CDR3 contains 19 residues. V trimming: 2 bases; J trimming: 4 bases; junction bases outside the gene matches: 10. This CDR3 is CASSIWGLAGGKSSDTQYF. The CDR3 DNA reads TGTGCCAGTAGTATATGGGGACTAGCGGGGGGCAAAAGTTCAGATACGCAGTATTTT.

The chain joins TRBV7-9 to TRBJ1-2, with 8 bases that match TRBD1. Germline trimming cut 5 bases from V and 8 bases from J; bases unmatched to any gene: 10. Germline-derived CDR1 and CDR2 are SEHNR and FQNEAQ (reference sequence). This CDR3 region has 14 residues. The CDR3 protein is CASSVDRGGEGYTF. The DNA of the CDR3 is TGTGCCAGCAGCGTTGACAGGGGAGGGGAAGGCTACACCTTC.

CDR3 sequence (DNA): TGTGCCAGCAGCGCTACAGGAGACACTGAAGCTTTCTTT. Translation: CASSATGDTEAFF. J is TRBJ1-1 and V is TRBV5-4; possible D gene TRBD1, 5 bases. The V gene lost 4 bases and the J gene lost 3 bases, with 10 bases spanning the gap. From germline, CDR1 is SGHNT and CDR2 YYREEE (reference sequence). CDR3 size: 13 residues.

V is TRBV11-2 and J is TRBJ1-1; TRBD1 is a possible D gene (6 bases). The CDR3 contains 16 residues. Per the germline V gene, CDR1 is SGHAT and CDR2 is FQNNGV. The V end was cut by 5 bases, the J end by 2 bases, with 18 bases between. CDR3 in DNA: TGTGCCAGCAGCCCGCGACCGGGACAACTAAACACTGAAGCTTTCTTT. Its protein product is CASSPRPGQLNTEAFF.

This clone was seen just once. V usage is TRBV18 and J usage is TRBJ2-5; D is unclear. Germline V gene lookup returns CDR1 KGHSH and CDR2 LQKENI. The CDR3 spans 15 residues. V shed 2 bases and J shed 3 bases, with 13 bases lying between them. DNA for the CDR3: TGTGCCAGCTCACCAGGAACGGTAACTAAAGAGACCCAGTACTTC. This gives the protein CASSPGTVTKETQYF.

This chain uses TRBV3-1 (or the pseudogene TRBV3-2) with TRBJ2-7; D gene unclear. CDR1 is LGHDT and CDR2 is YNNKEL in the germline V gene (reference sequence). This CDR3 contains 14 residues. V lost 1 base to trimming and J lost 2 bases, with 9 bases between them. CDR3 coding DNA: TGTGCCAGCAGCCAAGGGGCAGCCCCCTACGAGCAGTACTTC. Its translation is CASSQGAAPYEQYF.

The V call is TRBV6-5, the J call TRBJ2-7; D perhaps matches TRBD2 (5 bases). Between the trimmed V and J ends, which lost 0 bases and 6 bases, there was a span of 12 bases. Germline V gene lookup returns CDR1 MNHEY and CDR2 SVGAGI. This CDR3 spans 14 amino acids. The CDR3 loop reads CASSYSGGGTEQYF. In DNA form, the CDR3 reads TGTGCCAGCAGTTACTCAGGTGGAGGAACCGAGCAGTACTTC.

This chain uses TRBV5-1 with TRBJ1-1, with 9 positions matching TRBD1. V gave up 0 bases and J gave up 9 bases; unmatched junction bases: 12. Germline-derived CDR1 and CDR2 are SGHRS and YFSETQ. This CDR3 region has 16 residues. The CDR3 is CASSLGDRVGQDQAFF. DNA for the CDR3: TGCGCCAGCAGCTTGGGGGACAGGGTAGGTCAAGACCAAGCTTTCTTT.

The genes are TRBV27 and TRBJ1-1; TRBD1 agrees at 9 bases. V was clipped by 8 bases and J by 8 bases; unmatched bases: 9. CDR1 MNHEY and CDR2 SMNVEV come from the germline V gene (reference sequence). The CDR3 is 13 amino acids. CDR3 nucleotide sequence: TGTGCCAGCCATATACAGGGGGCACGAGAAGCTTTCTTT. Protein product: CASHIQGAREAFF.

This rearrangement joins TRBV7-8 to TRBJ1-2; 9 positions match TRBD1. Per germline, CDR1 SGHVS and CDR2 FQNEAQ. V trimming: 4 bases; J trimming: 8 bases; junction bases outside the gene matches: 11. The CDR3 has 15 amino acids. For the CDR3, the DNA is TGTGCCAGCAGCTCCCGGGACAGGGCTATTAGCGGCTACACCTTC. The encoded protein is CASSSRDRAISGYTF. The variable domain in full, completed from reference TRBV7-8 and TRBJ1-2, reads GAGVSQSPRYKVAKRGQDVALRCDPISGHVSLFWYQQALGQGPEFLTYFQNEAQLDKSGLPSDRFFAERPEGSVSTLKIQRTQQEDSAVYLCASSSRDRAISGYTFGSGTRLTVV.

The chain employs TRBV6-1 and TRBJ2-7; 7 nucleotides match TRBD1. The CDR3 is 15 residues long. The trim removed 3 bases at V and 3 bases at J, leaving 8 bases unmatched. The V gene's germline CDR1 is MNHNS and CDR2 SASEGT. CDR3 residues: CASSDGQVGVYEQYF. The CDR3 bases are TGTGCCAGCAGTGACGGACAGGTGGGGGTCTACGAGCAGTACTTC.

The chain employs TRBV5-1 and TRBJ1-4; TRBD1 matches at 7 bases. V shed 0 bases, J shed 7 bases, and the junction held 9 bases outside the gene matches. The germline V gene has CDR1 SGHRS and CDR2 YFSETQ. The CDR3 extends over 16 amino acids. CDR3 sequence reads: CASSLDNNRGGEKLFF. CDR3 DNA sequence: TGCGCCAGCAGCTTGGACAATAACAGGGGAGGTGAAAAACTGTTTTTT.

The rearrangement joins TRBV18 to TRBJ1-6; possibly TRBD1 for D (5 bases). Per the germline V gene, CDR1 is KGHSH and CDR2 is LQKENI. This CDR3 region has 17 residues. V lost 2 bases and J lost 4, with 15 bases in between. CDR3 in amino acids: CASSPYGQRQYNSPLHF. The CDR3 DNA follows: TGTGCCAGCTCACCATACGGCCAGCGACAGTATAATTCACCCCTCCACTTT.

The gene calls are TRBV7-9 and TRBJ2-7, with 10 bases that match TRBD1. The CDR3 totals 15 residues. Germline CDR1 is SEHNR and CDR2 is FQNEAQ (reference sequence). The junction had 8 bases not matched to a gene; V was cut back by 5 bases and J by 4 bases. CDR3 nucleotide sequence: TGTGCCAGCAGCCCATGGGGACAGGGGATTTACGAGCAGTACTTC. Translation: CASSPWGQGIYEQYF.

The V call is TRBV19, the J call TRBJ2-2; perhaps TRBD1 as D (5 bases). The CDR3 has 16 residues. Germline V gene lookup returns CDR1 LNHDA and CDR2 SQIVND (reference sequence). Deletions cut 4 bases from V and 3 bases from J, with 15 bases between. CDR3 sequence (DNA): TGTGCCAGTAGTAGTCTTGGGGCATCAGACACCGGGGAGCTGTTTTTT. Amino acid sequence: CASSSLGASDTGELFF.

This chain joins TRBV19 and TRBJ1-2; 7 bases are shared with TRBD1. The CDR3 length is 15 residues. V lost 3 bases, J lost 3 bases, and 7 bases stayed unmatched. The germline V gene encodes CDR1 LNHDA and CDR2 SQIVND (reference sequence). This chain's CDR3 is CASSIGTDRDYGYTF. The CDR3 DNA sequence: TGTGCCAGTAGTATTGGGACAGACCGGGACTATGGCTACACCTTC.

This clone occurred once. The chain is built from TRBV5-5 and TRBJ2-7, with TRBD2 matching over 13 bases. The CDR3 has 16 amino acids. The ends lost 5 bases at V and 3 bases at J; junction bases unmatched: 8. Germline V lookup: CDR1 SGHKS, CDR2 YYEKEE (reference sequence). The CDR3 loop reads CASSLGLAGDLYEQYF. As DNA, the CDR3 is TGTGCCAGCAGTCTCGGACTAGCGGGGGACCTCTACGAGCAGTACTTC.

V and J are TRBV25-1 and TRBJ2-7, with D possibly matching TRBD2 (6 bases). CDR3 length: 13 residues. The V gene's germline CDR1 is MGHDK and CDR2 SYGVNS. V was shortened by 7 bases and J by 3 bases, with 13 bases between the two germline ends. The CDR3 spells CASKSGTGYEQYF. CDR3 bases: TGTGCCAGCAAGTCCGGGACTGGCTACGAGCAGTACTTC.

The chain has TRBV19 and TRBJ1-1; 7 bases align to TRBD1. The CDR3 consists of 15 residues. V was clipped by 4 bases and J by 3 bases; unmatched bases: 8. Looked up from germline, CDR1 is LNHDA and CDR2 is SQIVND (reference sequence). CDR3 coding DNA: TGTGCCAGTAGTACGAAAGACAGGGCCCACACTGAAGCTTTCTTT. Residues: CASSTKDRAHTEAFF.

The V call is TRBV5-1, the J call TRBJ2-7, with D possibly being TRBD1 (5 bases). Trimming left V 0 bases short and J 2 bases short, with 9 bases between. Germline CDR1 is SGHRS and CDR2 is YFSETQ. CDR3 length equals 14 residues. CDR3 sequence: CASSLEPGTYEQYF. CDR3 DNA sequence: TGCGCCAGCAGCTTGGAGCCAGGGACCTACGAGCAGTACTTC.

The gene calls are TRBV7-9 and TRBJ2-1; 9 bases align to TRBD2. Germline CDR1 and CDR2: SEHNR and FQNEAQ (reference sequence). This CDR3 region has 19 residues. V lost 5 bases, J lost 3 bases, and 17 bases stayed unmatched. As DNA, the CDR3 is TGTGCCAGCAGCCCCGGGGTAGCGGGGGCAAGACACGACTACAATGAGCAGTTCTTC. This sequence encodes CASSPGVAGARHDYNEQFF.

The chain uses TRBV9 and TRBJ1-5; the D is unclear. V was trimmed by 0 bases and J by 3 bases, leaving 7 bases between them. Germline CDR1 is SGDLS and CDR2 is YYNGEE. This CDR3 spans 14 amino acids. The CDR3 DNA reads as TGTGCCAGCAGCGTAGATGGCAACAATCAGCCCCAGCATTTT. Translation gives CASSVDGNNQPQHF.

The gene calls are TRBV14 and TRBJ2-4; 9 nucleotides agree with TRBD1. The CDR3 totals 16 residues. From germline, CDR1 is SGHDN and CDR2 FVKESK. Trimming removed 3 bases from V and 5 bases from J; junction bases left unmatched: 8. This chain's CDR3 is CASSHPQGATENIQYF. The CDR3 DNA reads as TGTGCCAGCAGCCATCCACAGGGGGCCACGGAAAACATTCAGTACTTC. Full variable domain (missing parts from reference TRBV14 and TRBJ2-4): EAGVTQFPSHSVIEKGQTVTLRCDPISGHDNLYWYRRVMGKEIKFLLHFVKESKQDESGMPNNRFLAERTGGTYSTLKVQPAELEDSGVYFCASSHPQGATENIQYFGAGTRLSVL.

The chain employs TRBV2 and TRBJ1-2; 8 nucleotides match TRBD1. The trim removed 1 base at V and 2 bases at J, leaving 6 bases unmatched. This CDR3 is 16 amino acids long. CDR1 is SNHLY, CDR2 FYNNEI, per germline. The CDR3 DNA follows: TGTGCCAGCAGTGAAGGGAGGACAGGGTGGAACTATGGCTACACCTTC. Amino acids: CASSEGRTGWNYGYTF.

CDR3 in amino acids: CAWSVRGLVGETQYF. Here the CDR3 DNA reads TGTGCCTGGAGTGTAAGGGGACTAGTCGGGGAGACCCAGTACTTC. The V call is TRBV30, the J call TRBJ2-5, with 8 bases lining up with TRBD2. The germline gives CDR1 GTSNPN, CDR2 SVGIG (reference sequence). With 0 bases clipped from V and 5 bases from J, the junction kept 8 bases outside the gene matches. This CDR3 region has 15 residues.